Listed below are T cell receptor beta chains from one sample, sequenced in a study of OX40 agonist ivuxolimab in advanced cancers. Measured with immunoSEQ multiplex PCR; TCRdb has only the in-frame clones, and not every one. Of about 98,000 clones in the sample, around nine tenths were seen once. The specimen comprised CD4+ or CD8+ T cells sorted from blood, sampled in a trial of the OX40 agonist ivuxolimab. Receptors originate from an adult with an advanced solid tumor such as melanoma, head and neck, liver or kidney cancer. CDR3s include the opening cysteine and the closing phenylalanine or tryptophan.

J | length | V | CDR3
TRBJ2-2 | 15 | TRBV27 | CASSRQGTNTGELFF
TRBJ1-1 | 18 | TRBV11-2 | CASSPIEGASAPYTEAFF
TRBJ2-2 | 17 | TRBV5-1 | CASSLEGQGANTGELFF
TRBJ1-5 | 14 | TRBV7-9 | CASSFEGEVRPQHF
TRBJ2-1 | 14 | TRBV11-2 | CASSLVLPVGEQFF
TRBJ1-1 | 14 | TRBV15 | CATSRQGRSTEAFF
TRBJ1-1 | 15 | TRBV6-6 | CASSYSHRGGTEAFF
TRBJ1-1 | 13 | TRBV5-1 | CASSLGDDTEAFF
TRBJ2-1 | 16 | TRBV2 | CASRAPPAGSGNEQFF
TRBJ2-5 | 15 | TRBV18 | CAGSRAGGPQETQYF
TRBJ1-3 | 17 | TRBV18 | CASSPSLSGYETNTIYF
TRBJ2-2 | 18 | TRBV2 | CASSESGLAGGNTGELFF
TRBJ1-1 | 14 | TRBV6-6 | CASSPREKPIQAFF
TRBJ2-3 | 19 | TRBV18 | CASSPPLAGGPPGGDTQYF
TRBJ1-1 | 13 | TRBV4-2 | CASSRQGYTEAFF
TRBJ1-6 | 18 | TRBV5-5 | CASSLSEHQSSYNSPLHF
TRBJ2-5 | 15 | TRBV2 | CASRRTSGSLETQYF
TRBJ2-5 | 14 | TRBV10-3 | CASARDKTQETQYF
TRBJ2-1 | 10 | TRBV20-1 | CSVFYNEQFF
TRBJ2-3 | 16 | TRBV30 | CAWSVGLAGRTDTQYF
TRBJ2-3 | 15 | TRBV5-1 | CASSDPGRGTDTQYF
TRBJ1-5 | 12 | TRBV7-2 | CASSLGDQPQHF
TRBJ2-2 | 16 | TRBV5-1 | CASRIFGLGDTGELFF
TRBJ1-1 | 12 | TRBV29-1 | CSVEILGPEAFF
TRBJ2-2 | 14 | TRBV5-1 | CASSLEPGTGELFF
TRBJ2-1 | 15 | TRBV27 | CASRNVAASYNEQFF
TRBJ1-6 | 15 | TRBV7-9 | CASSSTSPTDSPLHF
TRBJ1-2 | 11 | TRBV30 | CAWSELVGYTF
TRBJ1-1 | 15 | TRBV5-1 | CASSQNVGPNSEAFF
TRBJ2-2 | 16 | TRBV29-1 | CSVPGTVSTNTGELFF
TRBJ2-1 | 15 | TRBV4-3 | CASSQGIAEYNEQFF
TRBJ2-7 | 15 | TRBV27 | CASSSPASIYGEQYF
TRBJ1-3 | 16 | TRBV6-1 | CASSESQGSSGNTIYF
TRBJ2-1 | 14 | TRBV10-3 | CASVGGGSYNEQFF
TRBJ2-4 | 16 | TRBV7-6 | CASSFARRIAKNIQYF
TRBJ2-7 | 13 | TRBV28 | CASTPRETYEQYF
TRBJ1-5 | 16 | TRBV19 | CASSIAWQGGNQPQHF
TRBJ2-5 | 12 | TRBV29-1 | CSVETDSETQYF
TRBJ1-1 | 15 | TRBV10-3 | CAITGDPLMGTEAFF
TRBJ1-2 | 11 | TRBV6-1 | CASRVTYGYTF
TRBJ2-5 | 13 | TRBV5-1 | CASSLGELETQYF
TRBJ1-1 | 14 | TRBV18 | CASSPPSRNTEAFF
TRBJ1-2 | 11 | TRBV28 | CASLVAGGYTF
TRBJ2-2 | 16 | TRBV25-1 | CASSDQGLPNTGELFF
TRBJ1-5 | 15 | TRBV7-8 | CASSLISQGAQPQHF
TRBJ2-5 | 14 | TRBV5-4 | CASSLKSVEETQYF
TRBJ2-1 | 15 | TRBV9 | CASSVGAGDRNEQFF
TRBJ1-5 | 16 | TRBV5-8 | CASSPGSGGYNQPQHF
TRBJ2-5 | 13 | TRBV29-1 | CSVQDGGQETQYF
TRBJ2-1 | 14 | TRBV19 | CASSGLVKRNEQFF
TRBJ2-1 | 15 | TRBV19 | CASSIVGTGDNEQFF
TRBJ2-7 | 16 | TRBV5-1 | CASNTGTSGRGEEQYF
TRBJ2-2 | 12 | TRBV11-2 | CASRGNTGELFF
TRBJ1-1 | 13 | TRBV5-8 | CASSLGLNTEAFF